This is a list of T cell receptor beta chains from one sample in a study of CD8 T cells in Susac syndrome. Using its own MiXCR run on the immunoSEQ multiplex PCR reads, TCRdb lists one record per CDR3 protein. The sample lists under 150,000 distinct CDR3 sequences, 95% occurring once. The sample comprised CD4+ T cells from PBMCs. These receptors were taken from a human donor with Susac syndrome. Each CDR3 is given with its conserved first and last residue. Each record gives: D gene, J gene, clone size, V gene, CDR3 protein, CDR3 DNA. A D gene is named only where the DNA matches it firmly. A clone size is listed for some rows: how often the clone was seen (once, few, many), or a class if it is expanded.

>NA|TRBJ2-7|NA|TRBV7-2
CASSLLPRTYEQYF
TGTGCCAGCAGCTTACTCCCCCGGACCTACGAGCAGTACTTC
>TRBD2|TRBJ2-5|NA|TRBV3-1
CASSPRASGEATQYF
TGTGCCAGCAGCCCCAGGGCTAGCGGGGAGGCGACCCAGTACTTC
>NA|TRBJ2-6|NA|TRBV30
CAWNSGANVLTF
TGTGCCTGGAACTCTGGGGCCAACGTCCTGACTTTC
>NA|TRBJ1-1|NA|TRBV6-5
CASSTGLGTEAFF
TGTGCCAGCAGCACAGGGCTGGGCACTGAAGCTTTCTTT
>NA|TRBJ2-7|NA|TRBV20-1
CSARRNYEQYF
TGCAGTGCAAGAAGGAACTACGAGCAGTACTTC
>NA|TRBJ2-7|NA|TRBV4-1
CASSQERTAPYEQYF
TGCGCCAGCAGCCAAGAAAGGACAGCTCCCTACGAGCAGTACTTC
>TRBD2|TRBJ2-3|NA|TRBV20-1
CSAQSWTSGGTSTDTQYF
TGCAGTGCCCAGAGTTGGACTAGCGGGGGGACTAGCACAGATACGCAGTATTTT
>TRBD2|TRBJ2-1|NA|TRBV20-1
CSARVGGMNEQFF
TGCAGTGCTAGAGTGGGGGGGATGAATGAGCAGTTCTTC
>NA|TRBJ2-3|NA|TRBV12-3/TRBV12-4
CASSLAPDTQYF
TGTGCCAGCAGTTTAGCCCCAGATACGCAGTATTTT
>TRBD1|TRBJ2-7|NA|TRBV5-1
CASNSGTDSYEQYF
TGCGCCAGCAACTCCGGGACAGATAGCTACGAGCAGTACTTC
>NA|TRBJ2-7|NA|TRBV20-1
CSARDASWTRTVSSYEQYF
TGCAGTGCTAGAGACGCCTCCTGGACTCGGACGGTGAGCTCCTACGAGCAGTACTTC
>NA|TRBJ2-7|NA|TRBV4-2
CASSQDARVGTYEQYF
TGTGCCAGCAGCCAAGATGCCAGGGTTGGAACCTACGAGCAGTACTTC
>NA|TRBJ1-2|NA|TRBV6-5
CASSYYPNLTGLDGYTF
TGTGCCAGCAGTTACTACCCTAACTTAACAGGGTTAGATGGCTACACCTTC
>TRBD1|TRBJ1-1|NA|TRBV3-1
CASSHLITDRRTEAFF
TGTGCCAGCAGCCACCTAATAACGGACAGGCGCACTGAAGCTTTCTTT
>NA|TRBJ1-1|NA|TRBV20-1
CSARGGGPNTEAFF
TGCAGTGCTAGAGGGGGGGGACCGAACACTGAAGCTTTCTTT
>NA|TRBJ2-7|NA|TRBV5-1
CASSLERLGHEQYF
TGCGCCAGCAGCTTGGAACGGTTGGGGCACGAGCAGTACTTC
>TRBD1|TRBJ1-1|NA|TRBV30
CAWRVGTGGPNTEAFF
TGTGCCTGGAGGGTGGGGACAGGGGGCCCTAACACTGAAGCTTTCTTT
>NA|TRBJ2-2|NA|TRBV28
CASSLRRDSGELFF
TGTGCCAGCAGTTTAAGAAGGGACTCCGGGGAGCTGTTTTTT
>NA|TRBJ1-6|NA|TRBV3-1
CASSQGTRGAGSPLHF
TGTGCCAGCAGCCAAGGCACCCGGGGGGCTGGTTCACCCCTCCACTTT
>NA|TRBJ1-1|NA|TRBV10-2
CASSEGLANTEAFF
TGCGCCAGCAGTGAAGGCCTAGCCAACACTGAAGCTTTCTTT
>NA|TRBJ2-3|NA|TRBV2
CAGSSNTDTQYF
TGTGCCGGGTCTAGCAACACAGATACGCAGTATTTT
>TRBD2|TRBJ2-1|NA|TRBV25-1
CASSVTSGWNEQFF
TGTGCCAGCAGTGTAACTAGCGGATGGAATGAGCAGTTCTTC
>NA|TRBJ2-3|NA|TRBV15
CATSIETSTDTQYF
TGTGCCACCAGCATCGAAACTAGCACAGATACGCAGTATTTT
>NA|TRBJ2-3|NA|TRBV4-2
CASSPQARPGQYF
TGTGCCAGCAGCCCTCAGGCGCGACCTGGGCAGTATTTT
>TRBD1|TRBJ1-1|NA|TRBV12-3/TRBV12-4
CASRKGQGKNTEAFF
TGTGCCAGCAGGAAAGGACAGGGTAAAAACACTGAAGCTTTCTTT
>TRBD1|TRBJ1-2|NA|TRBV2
CASRPGQDYGYTF
TGTGCCAGCAGACCGGGACAGGACTATGGCTACACCTTC
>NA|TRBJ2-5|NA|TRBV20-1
CSAQWGRKKGETQYF
TGCAGTGCCCAATGGGGACGCAAAAAGGGAGAGACCCAGTACTTC
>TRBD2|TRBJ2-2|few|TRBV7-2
CASSSPASGTGELFF
TGTGCCAGCAGCTCTCCGGCTAGCGGCACCGGGGAGCTGTTTTTT
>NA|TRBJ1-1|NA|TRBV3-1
CASTQWGSDTEAFF
TGTGCCAGCACCCAATGGGGATCGGACACTGAAGCTTTCTTT
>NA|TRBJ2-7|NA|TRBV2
CASRNSGGTLSYEQYF
TGTGCCAGCAGGAACTCCGGCGGGACCCTCTCCTACGAGCAGTACTTC
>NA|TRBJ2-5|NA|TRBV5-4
CASSPQYQETQYF
TGTGCCAGCAGCCCCCAATACCAAGAGACCCAGTACTTC
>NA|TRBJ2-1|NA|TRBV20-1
CSASAGPSYNEQFF
TGCAGTGCTAGTGCCGGACCCTCCTACAATGAGCAGTTCTTC
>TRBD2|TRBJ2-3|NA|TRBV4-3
CASSLGLRTDTQYF
TGCGCCAGCAGCCTGGGACTACGCACAGATACGCAGTATTTT
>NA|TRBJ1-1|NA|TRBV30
CAWSTGLAEAFF
TGTGCCTGGAGTACAGGGCTGGCTGAAGCTTTCTTT
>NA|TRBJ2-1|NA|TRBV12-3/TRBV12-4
CASSLMAYNEQFF
TGTGCCAGCAGTTTAATGGCCTACAATGAGCAGTTCTTC
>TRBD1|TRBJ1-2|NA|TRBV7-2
CASSPSQGVLYGYTF
TGTGCCAGCAGCCCAAGCCAGGGGGTTCTATATGGCTACACCTTC
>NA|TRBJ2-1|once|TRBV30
CAWNEDSYNEQFF
TGTGCCTGGAATGAGGACTCCTACAATGAGCAGTTCTTC
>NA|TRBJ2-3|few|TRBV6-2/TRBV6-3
CASSLMGDTQYF
TGTGCCAGCAGCTTGATGGGAGATACGCAGTATTTT